This T cell receptor (beta chain) stems from a study of radiotherapy plus CTLA-4 blockade in lung cancer. On this clone itself: The antigen remains unidentified.

Clones were read by immunoSEQ multiplex PCR, and TCRdb kept only the in-frame ones, dropping some. Among under 50,000 clones, 86% were seen once, and the ten largest hold around a fifth. General study results and limits: Radiotherapy plus ipilimumab was followed by expansion in blood of tumor-derived TCR clones.

Germline CDR1 and CDR2: MNHEY and SMNVEV (reference sequence). The CDR3 covers 15 residues. The V segment lost 6 bases and the J segment 8 bases; nucleotides outside the gene matches: 10. This TCR was recovered from a human donor with non-small cell lung cancer whose response to radiotherapy plus ipilimumab could not be evaluated. The genes are TRBV27 and TRBJ2-1; TRBD2 agrees at 10 bases. Sequenced material: peripheral blood, taken from a patient treated with radiotherapy plus ipilimumab. DNA of the CDR3: TGTGCCAGCAGCATAGCGGGAGGCCTTTTCGATGAGCAGTTCTTC. Amino acids: CASSIAGGLFDEQFF.